The clone carrying this T cell receptor beta chain was picked up a small number of times. Its antigen is unidentified. TCRdb reprocessed the reads with MiXCR, giving one entry per CDR3 protein. This sample has under 600,000 distinct CDR3 sequences, with more than 15% found just once. This sample stems from a study of T cell repertoires in cytomegalovirus infection. As for the study in general: Public TCR beta signatures provided an indication of both CMV infection and a matching HLA type.

Study conclusions and caveats: Cumulated frequencies of public TCR beta families served to identify carriers of CMV plus the relevant HLA. Predominance within the ex vivo response was attributable to HLA-C-restricted CMV-specific TCR beta clonotypes.

V was trimmed by 3 bases and J by 2 bases, leaving 11 bases between them. The CDR3 length is 14 residues. Germline CDR1 MNHNS, CDR2 SASEGT. Specimen: CD8+ T cells from PBMCs. This receptor was identified in a human donor in good health (CMV status not recorded). Some clones in this sample may be carry-over from other donors' samples. The chain recombines TRBV6-1 with TRBJ2-7, with D unclear. The CDR3 nucleotides read TGTGCCAGCAGTGATACAGCAACCACCTACGAGCAGTACTTC. Protein: CASSDTATTYEQYF.